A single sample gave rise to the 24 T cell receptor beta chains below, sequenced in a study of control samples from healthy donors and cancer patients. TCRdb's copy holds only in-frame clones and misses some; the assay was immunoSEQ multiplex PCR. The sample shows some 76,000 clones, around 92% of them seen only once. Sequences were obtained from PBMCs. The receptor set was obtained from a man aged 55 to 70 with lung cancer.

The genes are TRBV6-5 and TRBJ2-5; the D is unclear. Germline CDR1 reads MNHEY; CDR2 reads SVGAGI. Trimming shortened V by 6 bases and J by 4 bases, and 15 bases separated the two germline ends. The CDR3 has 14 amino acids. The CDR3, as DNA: TGTGCCAGCAGGCCCCGACTTCGGGTAGAGACCCAGTACTTC. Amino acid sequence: CASRPRLRVETQYF.

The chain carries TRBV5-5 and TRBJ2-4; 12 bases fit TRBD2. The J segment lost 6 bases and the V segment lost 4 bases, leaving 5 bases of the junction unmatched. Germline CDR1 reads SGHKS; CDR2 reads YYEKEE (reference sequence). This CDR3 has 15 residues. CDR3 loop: CASSPSGGAGNIQYF. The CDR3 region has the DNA TGTGCCAGCAGCCCTAGCGGGGGGGCGGGAAACATTCAGTACTTC.

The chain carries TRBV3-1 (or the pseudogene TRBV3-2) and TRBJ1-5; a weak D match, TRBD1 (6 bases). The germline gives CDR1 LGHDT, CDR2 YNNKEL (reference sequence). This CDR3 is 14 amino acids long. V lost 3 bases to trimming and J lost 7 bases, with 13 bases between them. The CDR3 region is CASSHRGGRQPQHF. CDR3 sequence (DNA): TGTGCCAGCAGCCATAGGGGGGGGCGGCAGCCCCAGCATTTT.

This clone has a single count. The CDR3 nucleotides are TGTGCCAGCAGTACTACGGGGCAGAACACTGAAGCTTTCTTT. Translated, it gives CASSTTGQNTEAFF. This sequence joins TRBV9 and TRBJ1-1; TRBD1 is a possible D gene (5 bases). CDR1 and CDR2 from the germline V gene are SGDLS and YYNGEE. The CDR3 is 14 residues long. Trimming left V 5 bases short and J 1 base short, with 12 bases between.

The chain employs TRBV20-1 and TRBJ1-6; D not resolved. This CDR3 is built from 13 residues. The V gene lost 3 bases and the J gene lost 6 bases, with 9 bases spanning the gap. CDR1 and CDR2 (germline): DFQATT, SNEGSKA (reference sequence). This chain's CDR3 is CSASGGSNSPLHF. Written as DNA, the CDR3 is TGCAGTGCTAGTGGAGGGAGTAATTCACCCCTCCACTTT.

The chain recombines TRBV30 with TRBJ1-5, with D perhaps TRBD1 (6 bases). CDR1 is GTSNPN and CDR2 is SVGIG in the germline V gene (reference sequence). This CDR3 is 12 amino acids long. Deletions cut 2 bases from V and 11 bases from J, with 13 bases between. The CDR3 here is CAWSLQGSAQHF. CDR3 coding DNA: TGTGCCTGGAGTCTACAGGGATCAGCCCAGCATTTT.

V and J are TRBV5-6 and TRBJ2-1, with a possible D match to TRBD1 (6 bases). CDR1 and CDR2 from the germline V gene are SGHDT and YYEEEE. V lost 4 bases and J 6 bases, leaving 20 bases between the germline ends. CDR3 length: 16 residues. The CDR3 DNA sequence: TGTGCCAGCAGCCTCTACTCAGGGGTGATTTCCAATGAGCAGTTCTTC. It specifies CASSLYSGVISNEQFF.

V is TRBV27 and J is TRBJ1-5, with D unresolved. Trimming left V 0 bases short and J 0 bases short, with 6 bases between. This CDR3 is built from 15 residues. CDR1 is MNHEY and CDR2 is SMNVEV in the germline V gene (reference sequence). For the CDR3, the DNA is TGTGCCAGCAGTTTATCACAGCTTAGCAATCAGCCCCAGCATTTT. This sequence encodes CASSLSQLSNQPQHF.

The CDR3 sequence is CASTRGGVAYEQYF. The CDR3 DNA reads TGTGCCAGCACCCGCGGGGGGGTGGCCTACGAGCAGTACTTC. The rearrangement joins TRBV6-5 to TRBJ2-7; 9 positions match TRBD2. CDR1 is MNHEY, CDR2 SVGAGI, per germline. The CDR3 has 14 amino acids. V shed 7 bases, J shed 2 bases, and the junction held 6 bases outside the gene matches.

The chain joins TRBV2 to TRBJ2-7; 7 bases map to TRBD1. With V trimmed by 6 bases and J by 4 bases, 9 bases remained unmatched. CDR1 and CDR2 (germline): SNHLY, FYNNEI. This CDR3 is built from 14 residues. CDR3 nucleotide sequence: TGTGCCAGCAGCTCAGGGGGAAGATCGTACGAGCAGTACGTC. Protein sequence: CASSSGGRSYEQYV.

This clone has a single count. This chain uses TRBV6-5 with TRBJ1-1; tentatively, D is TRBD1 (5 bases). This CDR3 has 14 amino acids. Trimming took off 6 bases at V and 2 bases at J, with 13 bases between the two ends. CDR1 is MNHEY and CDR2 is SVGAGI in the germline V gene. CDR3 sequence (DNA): TGTGCCAGCAGAAAACAGCGGGGCAACACTGAAGCTTTCTTT. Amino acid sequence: CASRKQRGNTEAFF.

DNA of the CDR3: TGTGCCAGCAGCGGCCGGGCCCCTCAAGAGACCCAGTACTTC. Translation: CASSGRAPQETQYF. The chain is built from TRBV11-3 and TRBJ2-5, with D unclear. Trimming removed 5 bases at V and 2 bases at J, with 12 bases between. Germline loops: CDR1 SGHNT, CDR2 YENEEA. This CDR3 contains 14 residues.

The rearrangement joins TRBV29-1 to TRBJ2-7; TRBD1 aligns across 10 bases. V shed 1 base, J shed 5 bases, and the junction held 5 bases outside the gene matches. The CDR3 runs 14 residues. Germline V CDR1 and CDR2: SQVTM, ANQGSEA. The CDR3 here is CSVEGGTGANEQYF. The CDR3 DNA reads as TGCAGCGTTGAAGGTGGGACAGGGGCCAACGAGCAGTACTTC.

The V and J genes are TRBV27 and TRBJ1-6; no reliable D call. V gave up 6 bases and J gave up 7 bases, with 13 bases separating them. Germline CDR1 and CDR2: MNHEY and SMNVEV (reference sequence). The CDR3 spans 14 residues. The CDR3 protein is CASSYGYSNSPLHF. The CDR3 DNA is TGTGCCAGCAGCTATGGGTACTCAAATTCACCCCTCCACTTT.

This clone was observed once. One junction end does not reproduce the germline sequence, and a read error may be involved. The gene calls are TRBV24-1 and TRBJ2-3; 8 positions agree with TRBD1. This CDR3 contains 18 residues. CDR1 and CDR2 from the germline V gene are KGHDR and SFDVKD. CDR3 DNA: TGTGCCACCAGTGATCCGACGCCCGTGGCAGGGGGCACAAATACGCAGTATTTT. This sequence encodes CATSDPTPVAGGTNTQYF.

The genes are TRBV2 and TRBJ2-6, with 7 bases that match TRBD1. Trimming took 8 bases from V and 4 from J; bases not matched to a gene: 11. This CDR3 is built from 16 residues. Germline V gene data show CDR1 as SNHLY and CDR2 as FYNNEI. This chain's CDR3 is CASLDRENSGANVLTF. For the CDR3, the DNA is TGTGCCAGCCTAGACAGGGAGAACTCCGGGGCCAACGTCCTGACTTTC.

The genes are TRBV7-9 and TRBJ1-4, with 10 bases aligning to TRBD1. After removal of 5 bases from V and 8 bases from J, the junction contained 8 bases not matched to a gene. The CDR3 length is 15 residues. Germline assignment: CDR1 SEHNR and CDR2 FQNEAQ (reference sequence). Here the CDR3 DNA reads TGTGCCAGCAGCCCGAGACAGGGGGCGAAGGAAAAACTGTTTTTT. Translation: CASSPRQGAKEKLFF.

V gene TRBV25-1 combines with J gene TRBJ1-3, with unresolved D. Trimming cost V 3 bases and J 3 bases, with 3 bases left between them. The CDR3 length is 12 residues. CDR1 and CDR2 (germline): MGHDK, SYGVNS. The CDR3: CASSDSGNTIYF. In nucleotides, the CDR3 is TGTGCCAGCAGTGACAGTGGAAACACCATATATTTT.

In nucleotides, the CDR3 is TGTGCCAGCAAGAGTGTACTAGCGGGGCCAAGGTACCAAGAGACCCAGTACTTC. Translated: CASKSVLAGPRYQETQYF. The chain recombines TRBV5-4 with TRBJ2-5, with TRBD2 identical over 10 bases. Germline CDR1 is SGHNT and CDR2 is YYREEE (reference sequence). After removal of 6 bases from V and 0 bases from J, the junction contained 14 bases not matched to a gene. This CDR3 has 18 residues.

CDR3: CASSLAQGAADTQYF. Written as DNA, the CDR3 is TGTGCCAGCAGCTTGGCACAGGGGGCGGCAGATACGCAGTATTTT. The genes are TRBV5-4 and TRBJ2-3; 9 nucleotides align to TRBD1. CDR1 and CDR2 (germline): SGHNT, YYREEE (reference sequence). This CDR3 spans 15 amino acids. The junction had 3 bases not matched to a gene; V was cut back by 0 bases and J by 4 bases.

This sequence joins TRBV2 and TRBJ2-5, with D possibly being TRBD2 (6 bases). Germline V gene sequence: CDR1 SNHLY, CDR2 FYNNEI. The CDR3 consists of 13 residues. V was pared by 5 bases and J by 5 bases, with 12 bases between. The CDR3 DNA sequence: TGTGCCAGCAGTAGGAGGGTCGGGGAGACCCAGTACTTC. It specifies CASSRRVGETQYF. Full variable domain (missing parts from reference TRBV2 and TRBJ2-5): EPEVTQTPSHQVTQMGQEVILRCVPISNHLYFYWYRQILGQKVEFLVSFYNNEISEKSEIFDDQFSVERPDGSNFTLKIRSTKLEDSAMYFCASSRRVGETQYFGPGTRLLVL.

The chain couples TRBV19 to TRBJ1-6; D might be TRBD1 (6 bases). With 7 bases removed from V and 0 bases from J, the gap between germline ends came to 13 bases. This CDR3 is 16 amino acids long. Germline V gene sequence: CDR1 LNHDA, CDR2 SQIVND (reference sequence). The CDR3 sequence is CASKGPGDSYNSPLHF. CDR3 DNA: TGTGCCAGTAAGGGCCCAGGGGACTCCTATAATTCACCCCTCCACTTT.

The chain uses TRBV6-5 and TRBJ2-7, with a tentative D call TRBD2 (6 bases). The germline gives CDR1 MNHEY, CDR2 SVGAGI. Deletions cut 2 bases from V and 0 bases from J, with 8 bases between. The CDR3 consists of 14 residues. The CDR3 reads CASSYTGLSYEQYF. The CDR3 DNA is TGTGCCAGCAGTTACACGGGACTCTCCTACGAGCAGTACTTC.

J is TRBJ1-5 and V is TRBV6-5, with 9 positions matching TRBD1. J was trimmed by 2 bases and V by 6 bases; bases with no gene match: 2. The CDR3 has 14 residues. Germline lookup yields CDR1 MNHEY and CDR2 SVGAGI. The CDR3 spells CASSRDRGNQPQHF. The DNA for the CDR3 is TGTGCCAGCAGCCGGGACAGGGGCAATCAGCCCCAGCATTTT.